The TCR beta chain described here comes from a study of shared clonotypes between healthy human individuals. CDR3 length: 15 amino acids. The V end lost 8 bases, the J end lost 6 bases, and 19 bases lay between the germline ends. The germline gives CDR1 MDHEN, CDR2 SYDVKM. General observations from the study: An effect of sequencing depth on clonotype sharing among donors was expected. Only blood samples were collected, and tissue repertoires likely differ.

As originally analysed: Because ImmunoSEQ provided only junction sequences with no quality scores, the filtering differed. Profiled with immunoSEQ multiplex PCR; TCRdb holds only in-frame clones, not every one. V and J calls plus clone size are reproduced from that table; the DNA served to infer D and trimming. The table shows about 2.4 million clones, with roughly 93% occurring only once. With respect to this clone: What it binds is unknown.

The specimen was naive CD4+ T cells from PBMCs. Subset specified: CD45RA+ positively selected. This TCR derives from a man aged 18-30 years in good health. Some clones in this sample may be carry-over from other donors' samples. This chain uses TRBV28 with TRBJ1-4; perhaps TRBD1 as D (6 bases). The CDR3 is CASHIGGRRDEKLFF. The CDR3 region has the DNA TGTGCCAGCCACATCGGGGGCAGGAGAGATGAAAAACTGTTTTTT.